This T cell receptor beta chain was captured by sequencing in a study of T cells in women clearing cervical HPV infection. For the study at large: Case blood was drawn a median approximately five months after lesion detection.

TCRdb's copy holds only in-frame clones and misses some; the assay was immunoSEQ multiplex PCR. The sample is made up of roughly 48,000 clones, and the top ten hold 1.5% to 2% of it. Concerning this clone itself: Read sequence stops 3 residues before the CDR3 end, and the germline J gene provides the missing end.

J was trimmed by 1 base and V by 5 bases; bases with no gene match: 4. Germline CDR1 DFQATT, CDR2 SNEGSKA (reference sequence). The CDR3 runs to 14 residues. V and J are TRBV20-1 and TRBJ2-3, with 9 nucleotides matching TRBD2. This TCR came from a woman aged 18 to 75 with a cervical HPV16 infection that either progressed to CIN3+ or cleared (not recorded which). Material for sequencing was blood buffy coat. Here the CDR3 reads CSAPSGVGTDTQYF. CDR3 bases read: TGCAGTGCTCCTAGCGGGGTCGGCACAGATACG.